This T cell receptor beta chain was obtained from a study of early stage breast cancer tumors. Study-level findings and limits: In about 85% of the 16 patients, blood comparison separated tumor from normal breast.

Assay used: immunoSEQ multiplex PCR; TCRdb lists only in-frame clones, some missing. Of roughly 30,000 clones in the sample, roughly 86% are singletons; the top ten hold about 10%. Note on this clone: Its antigen is as yet unknown.

CDR3 length equals 13 residues. The germline gives CDR1 WSHSY, CDR2 SAAADI. Trimming removed 7 bases from V and 0 bases from J; junction bases left unmatched: 2. The sequencing sample was made of blood. The rearrangement uses TRBV10-2 and TRBJ2-7; 8 bases fit TRBD2. This sequence originates from a person between 50 and 60 years old with breast cancer. CDR3 coding DNA: TGCGCCAGCACGAGCGGGGGCTCCTACGAGCAGTACTTC. This encodes CASTSGGSYEQYF.